This entry is about one T cell receptor (beta chain). The antigen remains undetermined. Germline V gene lookup returns CDR1 SGHTA and CDR2 FQGNSA. CDR3 size: 14 residues. V was clipped by 7 bases and J by 5 bases, with 14 bases between them. The data derive from a study of cytomegalovirus exposure and HLA in healthy donors. Whole-study context: Among the 398 genotyped donors, 81% were placed in the Caucasian-associated ancestry cluster.

Study-level points and caveats: The investigators catalogued under 200 TCR beta chains as cytomegalovirus-associated. Previously analyzed data showed that most TCR beta V segments were productive at a frequency of about 87% or about 30%.

PCR amplification relied on 60 Vbeta primers (plus 13 Jbeta primers). Libraries were prepared by immunoSEQ multiplex PCR; TCRdb keeps only in-frame clonotypes and omits some of them. The table has 210,000 or so clones, about three quarters seen once. The V and J genes are TRBV7-2 and TRBJ2-2; tentatively, D is TRBD2 (6 bases). The receptor comes from a woman aged 55-69 years in good health and CMV-seropositive. What was sequenced was PBMCs. The CDR3 spells CASMRRAGTGELFF. CDR3 nucleotide sequence: TGTGCCAGCATGAGGAGGGCCGGGACCGGGGAGCTGTTTTTT.